What follows are 20 T cell receptor beta chains derived from one specimen sequenced in a study of shared clonotypes between healthy human individuals. TCRdb keeps only in-frame clones here, not all; method: immunoSEQ multiplex PCR. Of more than 2 million clones listed, 90% to 97% were seen once; the top ten hold approximately 0.13%. Sequenced: naive CD4+ T cells sorted from blood. Specified subset: CD45RA+ positively selected. The receptors come from a man younger than 35 in good health.

This clone was counted ten times or more. This chain uses TRBV7-8 with TRBJ1-5, with D tentatively TRBD1 (6 bases). CDR1 is SGHVS and CDR2 is FQNEAQ in the germline V gene. This CDR3 is built from 14 residues. Trimming stripped 8 bases from V and 3 bases from J, with 14 bases between. CDR3 in amino acids: CASSPGQINQPQHF. DNA of the CDR3: TGTGCCAGCTCCCCGGGACAAATCAATCAGCCCCAGCATTTT.

This rearrangement joins TRBV9 to TRBJ2-1; D gene unclear. V dropped 3 bases and J dropped 1 base, with 5 bases sitting between them. This CDR3 spans 13 amino acids. In germline, CDR1 is SGDLS, CDR2 YYNGEE. The CDR3 spells CASSDQSYNEQFF. As DNA, the CDR3 is TGTGCCAGCAGCGACCAGTCCTACAATGAGCAGTTCTTC.

This sequence joins TRBV29-1 and TRBJ1-1; TRBD1 agrees at 9 bases. Germline CDR1 is SQVTM and CDR2 is ANQGSEA. Trimming took 6 bases from V and 2 from J; bases not matched to a gene: 4. The CDR3 loop spans 13 amino acids. In nucleotides, the CDR3 is TGCAGCGTAACAGGGGGCTCCAACACTGAAGCTTTCTTT. Its protein product is CSVTGGSNTEAFF.

This chain joins TRBV5-1 and TRBJ2-7; TRBD1 matches at 10 bases. After removal of 5 bases from V and 5 bases from J, the junction contained 10 bases not matched to a gene. The CDR3 has 15 amino acids. From germline, CDR1 is SGHRS and CDR2 YFSETQ. This chain's CDR3 is CASRDPGTGVHEQYF. CDR3 coding DNA: TGCGCCAGCAGAGATCCCGGGACAGGGGTCCACGAGCAGTACTTC.

The chain employs TRBV5-1 and TRBJ1-1, with 8 bases matching TRBD1. The CDR3 covers 19 residues. Germline V gene sequence: CDR1 SGHRS, CDR2 YFSETQ. The V segment lost 4 bases and the J segment 0 bases; nucleotides outside the gene matches: 17. The CDR3, as DNA: TGCGCCAGCAGCACGGAAACCGGACAGGGCCTTAGAGTGAACACTGAAGCTTTCTTT. Protein product: CASSTETGQGLRVNTEAFF.

This rearrangement joins TRBV7-2 to TRBJ2-7; D uncertain. Germline lookup yields CDR1 SGHTA and CDR2 FQGNSA. The CDR3 has 12 amino acids. Between the trimmed V and J ends, which lost 2 bases and 6 bases, there was a span of 8 bases. CDR3: CASSLPGPEQYF. CDR3 nucleotide sequence: TGTGCCAGCAGCTTACCCGGACCCGAGCAGTACTTC.

This clone was counted between two and nine times. This sequence joins TRBV10-3 and TRBJ1-5, with D unresolved. V shed 3 bases and J shed 5 bases, with 8 bases lying between them. Germline assignment: CDR1 ENHRY and CDR2 SYGVKD. The CDR3 is 13 residues long. This chain's CDR3 is CAISDGPHQPQHF. The CDR3 DNA reads TGTGCCATCAGTGACGGGCCCCATCAGCCCCAGCATTTT.

Points on this clone: Other DNA sequences within the sample encode an identical CDR3. This chain joins TRBV11-2 and TRBJ2-7, with D unclear. Per germline, CDR1 SGHAT and CDR2 FQNNGV. With 0 bases removed from V and 1 base from J, the gap between germline ends came to 10 bases. The CDR3 consists of 15 residues. The CDR3 DNA follows: TGTGCCAGCAGCTTAGAAGTGGGTGGTTCCTACGAGCAGTACTTC. Translated, it gives CASSLEVGGSYEQYF. Looking up the rest from reference TRBV11-2 and TRBJ2-7 gives the full variable domain: EAGVAQSPRYKIIEKRQSVAFWCNPISGHATLYWYQQILGQGPKLLIQFQNNGVVDDSQLPKDRFSAERLKGVDSTLKIQPAKLEDSAVYLCASSLEVGGSYEQYFGPGTRLTVT.

This clone was found once. The sample holds other DNA sequences that translate to the same CDR3. The chain is built from TRBV7-2 and TRBJ2-7, with 7 positions matching TRBD1. From germline, CDR1 is SGHTA and CDR2 FQGNSA. The length of the CDR3 is 14 residues. The V and J ends lost 4 bases and 2 bases, in that order; junction bases with no gene match: 5. The CDR3 is CASSSYRGPYEQYF. CDR3 bases: TGTGCCAGCAGCTCGTACAGGGGACCCTACGAGCAGTACTTC.

The V gene is TRBV7-9, the J gene TRBJ1-2, with D unclear. Germline V CDR1 and CDR2: SEHNR, FQNEAQ (reference sequence). Trimming stripped 1 base from V and 5 bases from J, with 5 bases between. CDR3 length: 12 residues. The CDR3 is CASSLGTYGYTF. The CDR3, as DNA: TGTGCCAGCAGCTTAGGGACTTATGGCTACACCTTC.

This sequence joins TRBV6-4 and TRBJ1-6; tentatively, D is TRBD1 (6 bases). The V end lost 5 bases, the J end lost 7 bases, and 12 bases lay between the germline ends. From germline, CDR1 is MRHNA and CDR2 SNTAGT. This CDR3 has 14 residues. The CDR3 DNA reads TGTGCCAGCAGTCCGACAGGAGCCAATTCACCCCTCCACTTT. Translating it yields CASSPTGANSPLHF.

In this sample, this clone turned up once. The rearrangement uses TRBV18 and TRBJ2-2; 9 bases map to TRBD2. This CDR3 is built from 19 residues. Looked up from germline, CDR1 is KGHSH and CDR2 is LQKENI. J lost 2 bases, V lost 0 bases, and 10 bases had no gene match. CDR3 nucleotides: TGTGCCAGCTCACCACCCCCCGCTAGCGGGACCTCAAACACCGGGGAGCTGTTTTTT. Translating it yields CASSPPPASGTSNTGELFF.

The V and J genes are TRBV2 and TRBJ1-4; D is unresolved. Trimming cost V 2 bases and J 6 bases, with 4 bases left between them. Germline lookup yields CDR1 SNHLY and CDR2 FYNNEI. The CDR3 loop spans 12 amino acids. DNA of the CDR3: TGTGCCAGCAGTGAAAGGGATGAAAAACTGTTTTTT. Its protein product is CASSERDEKLFF.

This chain uses TRBV10-3 with TRBJ2-7; 13 positions match TRBD2. Germline CDR1 and CDR2: ENHRY and SYGVKD. The CDR3 totals 14 residues. V gave up 8 bases and J gave up 6 bases; unmatched junction bases: 7. The CDR3 DNA follows: TGTGCCATCCAAAGGACTAGCGGGAGTCCCGAGCAGTACTTC. Residues: CAIQRTSGSPEQYF.

The chain couples TRBV6-1 to TRBJ2-7; possibly TRBD1 for D (6 bases). Germline V gives CDR1 MNHNS, CDR2 SASEGT. The CDR3 spans 15 residues. V shed 7 bases and J shed 1 base, with 17 bases lying between them. The CDR3 bases are TGTGCCAGCATCGTGGCGGACAGCCCATCCTACGAGCAGTACTTC. It is translated as CASIVADSPSYEQYF.

V is TRBV28 and J is TRBJ1-2; TRBD1 agrees at 9 bases. With 2 bases clipped from V and 5 bases from J, the junction kept 3 bases outside the gene matches. The CDR3 runs to 14 residues. The V gene's germline CDR1 is MDHEN and CDR2 SYDVKM. Here the CDR3 DNA reads TGTGCCAGCAGTTTAGATGACAGGGGGTATGGCTACACCTTC. Translation: CASSLDDRGYGYTF.

The chain uses TRBV5-1 and TRBJ1-3, with D tentatively TRBD1 (5 bases). Trimming stripped 1 base from V and 0 bases from J, with 14 bases between. The CDR3 loop spans 17 amino acids. Germline V lookup: CDR1 SGHRS, CDR2 YFSETQ. CDR3 in DNA: TGCGCCAGCAGCTTGTTAACCGGGGGGTCCTCTGGAAACACCATATATTTT. Its protein is CASSLLTGGSSGNTIYF.

The V call is TRBV2, the J call TRBJ2-5; D remains unclear. V was trimmed by 6 bases and J by 1 base, leaving 9 bases between them. CDR1 SNHLY and CDR2 FYNNEI come from the germline V gene. This CDR3 region has 13 residues. The CDR3: CASRGWSQETQYF. CDR3 sequence (DNA): TGTGCCAGCAGGGGGTGGTCCCAAGAGACCCAGTACTTC. The whole variable domain, filled in from reference TRBV2 and TRBJ2-5, reads EPEVTQTPSHQVTQMGQEVILRCVPISNHLYFYWYRQILGQKVEFLVSFYNNEISEKSEIFDDQFSVERPDGSNFTLKIRSTKLEDSAMYFCASRGWSQETQYFGPGTRLLVL.

The chain recombines TRBV5-6 with TRBJ1-4; 11 bases fit TRBD1. V trimming: 4 bases; J trimming: 7 bases; junction bases outside the gene matches: 9. The germline gives CDR1 SGHDT, CDR2 YYEEEE. There are 16 residues in the CDR3. The CDR3 nucleotides read TGTGCCAGCAGCCGAAGGACAGGGGGCCAGGGTGAAAAACTGTTTTTT. Its protein product is CASSRRTGGQGEKLFF.

The V call is TRBV10-3, the J call TRBJ2-1; D ambiguous. The CDR3 contains 16 residues. Trimming took off 0 bases at V and 5 bases at J, with 14 bases between the two ends. Germline lookup yields CDR1 ENHRY and CDR2 SYGVKD. CDR3 amino acids: CAISESTDPVNNEQFF. The CDR3 DNA reads TGTGCCATCAGTGAGTCGACGGACCCGGTGAACAATGAGCAGTTCTTC.